These T cell receptor beta chains were read from a single sample in a study of cytomegalovirus exposure and HLA in healthy donors. Assay used: immunoSEQ multiplex PCR; TCRdb lists only in-frame clones, some missing. The table records 100,000 to 150,000 clones, 82% of them present only once. The material sequenced was PBMCs. These receptors came from a boy between 2 and 15 years old in good health and CMV-seronegative. Both conserved end residues are trimmed from each CDR3. The size entry is marked missing in some rows and otherwise reads once, few, many or a size class.

TRBV15	TRBJ1-6	NA	ATGRENSPLH
TRBV18	TRBJ1-5	NA	ASSPGQGVDQPQH
TRBV30	TRBJ1-4	NA	AWDDSEKLF
TRBV7-6	TRBJ1-1	NA	ASSFGQDLLPEAF
TRBV7-9	TRBJ1-3	NA	ASNHRGPSGNTIY
TRBV6-6	TRBJ2-7	few	ASKYGREPP
TRBV14	TRBJ1-2	few	ASSPRRSPYGYT
TRBV12-5	TRBJ1-2	NA	ASGLLHNYGYT
TRBV19	TRBJ1-1	NA	ASRDRVAEAF
TRBV30	TRBJ1-6	NA	AWSVGQWRNSPLH
TRBV18	TRBJ2-1	NA	ASSPWQGVSNEQF
TRBV19	TRBJ2-5	NA	ASSIGLGQRAQY
TRBV27	TRBJ2-1	NA	ASGIGRDEQF
TRBV5-5	TRBJ1-1	NA	ASSHRSGVAEAF
TRBV6-1	TRBJ1-2	NA	ASRIDRANYGYT
TRBV4-1	TRBJ1-2	NA	ASSQEVRGGGGYGYT
TRBV2	TRBJ1-6	NA	ASRGDRLPLH
TRBV15	TRBJ2-5	few	ATSRAPGLAVTETQY
TRBV21-1	TRBJ2-7	NA	ASSKRVPGQLRTGVYEQY
TRBV6-5	TRBJ2-1	few	ASSSGTSGYNEQF
TRBV5-1	TRBJ1-1	NA	ASSLEVAGPEAEAF
TRBV7-3	TRBJ2-3	once	ASSLASGGSTDTQY
TRBV11-3	TRBJ1-1	NA	ASSLQGANTEAF
TRBV10-2	TRBJ1-2	NA	ASSETGVGDT
TRBV5-1	TRBJ2-3	NA	ASSLWTDADTDTQY
TRBV2	TRBJ1-1	NA	ASSRTGLTEAF